Listed here is a single T cell receptor beta chain. These data belong to a study of T cells in localized non-small cell lung cancer. Per germline, CDR1 MNHGY and CDR2 SAAAGT. The CDR3 loop spans 13 amino acids. Trimming left V 9 bases short and J 6 bases short, with 17 bases between. Method: immunoSEQ multiplex PCR; TCRdb's copy keeps in-frame clones and lacks some. The sample includes approximately 4,000 clones, about 28% of them seen just once. The chain joins TRBV6-8 to TRBJ1-2; D gene ambiguous. The receptor was derived from a male donor aged 60 or older with stage III lung adenocarcinoma. Material: normal lung tissue next to the tumor, obtained before any cancer treatment. The CDR3 here is CASKAPENNGYTF. The CDR3 DNA reads TGTGCCAGTAAGGCCCCCGAAAACAATGGCTACACCTTC.